Presented here are 18 T cell receptor beta chains from one specimen sequenced in a study of CD8 T cells in ankylosing spondylitis. The study's findings and limits: One TCR beta motif, made up of fewer than 10 highly homologous variants, appeared characteristic of ankylosing spondylitis blood.

TCRdb re-analysed the 5' RACE reads in MiXCR, keeping a single row per CDR3 protein. The sample includes about 700,000 distinct CDR3 sequences, roughly 19% seen only once; the top ten take around 19%. These receptors' targets are unknown. Source material: blood, either unsorted or a sorted T cell fraction (not recorded which). The receptor source for this set is a male donor with ankylosing spondylitis.

V is TRBV27 and J is TRBJ1-2; a possible D gene is TRBD1 (5 bases). CDR1 and CDR2 (germline): MNHEY, SMNVEV (reference sequence). Between the trimmed V and J ends, which lost 3 bases and 7 bases, there was a span of 12 bases. CDR3 length equals 13 residues. The CDR3 spells CASSFRGEGGYTF. CDR3 coding DNA: TGTGCCAGCAGTTTTAGAGGGGAAGGTGGCTACACCTTC.

This clonotype was recorded at least ten times. J is TRBJ2-3 and V is TRBV3-1, with 7 bases matching TRBD2. The CDR3 loop spans 16 amino acids. Trimming took 3 bases from V and 1 from J; bases not matched to a gene: 7. Germline V CDR1 and CDR2: LGHDT, YNNKEL (reference sequence). In nucleotides, the CDR3 is TGTGCCAGCAGCCACGCCTGGACTAGGGGCACAGATACGCAGTATTTT. This translates into CASSHAWTRGTDTQYF.

The sample holds a few counts of this clonotype. The DNA of the CDR3 is TGCGCCAGCAGCTTGGAAATACACAGGGGAACCGGGGAGCTGTTTTTT. This gives the protein CASSLEIHRGTGELFF. J is TRBJ2-2 and V is TRBV5-1, with 7 nucleotides matching TRBD1. The ends lost 0 bases at V and 5 bases at J; junction bases unmatched: 7. Germline V gene sequence: CDR1 SGHRS, CDR2 YFSETQ. The CDR3 is made up of 16 amino acids.

In this sample, this clonotype turned up a few times. This chain links TRBV2 with TRBJ2-3, with 14 nucleotides matching TRBD2. With V trimmed by 2 bases and J by 0 bases, 7 bases remained unmatched. CDR3 length: 19 residues. Germline CDR1 SNHLY, CDR2 FYNNEI. This CDR3 is CASSEPGTSGGASTDTQYF. CDR3 in DNA: TGTGCCAGCAGTGAACCCGGGACTAGCGGGGGAGCTAGCACAGATACGCAGTATTTT.

This clonotype was detected only a few times. The gene calls are TRBV11-3 and TRBJ2-3; no clear D. Per germline, CDR1 SGHNT and CDR2 YENEEA. The CDR3 runs to 14 residues. Trimming removed 6 bases at V and 6 bases at J, with 16 bases between. The CDR3 reads CASSRLASSDTQYF. The CDR3 DNA reads as TGTGCCAGCAGTCGGCTGGCGAGCTCCGATACGCAGTATTTT.

The J gene is TRBJ2-2, the V gene TRBV12-3 or TRBV12-4; D remains unclear. V was cut by 1 base and J by 3 bases, with 6 bases left in between. The CDR3 is 14 residues long. The CDR3: CASSLGTDTGELFF. CDR3 bases: TGTGCCAGCAGTTTAGGCACAGACACCGGGGAGCTGTTTTTT.

V and J are TRBV5-1 and TRBJ2-3, with 14 bases that match TRBD2. Germline V gene sequence: CDR1 SGHRS, CDR2 YFSETQ. The CDR3 runs to 17 residues. The J segment lost 0 bases and the V segment lost 2 bases, leaving 2 bases of the junction unmatched. The CDR3 is CASSFGTSGSSTDTQYF. The CDR3 DNA sequence: TGCGCCAGCAGCTTCGGGACTAGCGGGAGTAGCACAGATACGCAGTATTTT.

The rearrangement uses TRBV6-5 and TRBJ2-7; 15 bases are a match to TRBD2. This CDR3 comprises 12 residues. From germline, CDR1 is MNHEY and CDR2 SVGAGI. V lost 8 bases and J lost 7; bases outside the gene matches: 0. In DNA form, the CDR3 reads TGTGCCAGCGGACTAGCGGGGGGGGAGCAGTACTTC. Protein product: CASGLAGGEQYF.

This clonotype showed up just a few times. V gene TRBV28 combines with J gene TRBJ2-1; the D is unclear. The CDR3 covers 16 residues. The V gene's germline CDR1 is MDHEN and CDR2 SYDVKM. Trimming removed 6 bases at V and 3 bases at J, with 18 bases between. The CDR3, as DNA: TGTGCCAGCAGCACCTACCGACTGGACGGCTACAATGAGCAGTTCTTC. Amino acid sequence: CASSTYRLDGYNEQFF.

This clonotype has more than one count but fewer than ten. V gene TRBV15 combines with J gene TRBJ1-2, with TRBD1 as a possible D gene (5 bases). The germline CDR1 and CDR2 sequences are LNHNV and YYDKDF (reference sequence). There are 14 residues in the CDR3. V was clipped by 1 base and J by 10 bases, with 16 bases between them. CDR3 sequence (DNA): TGTGCCACCAGCAGAGGAGGGACCGCCATCGACTACACCTTC. Its translation is CATSRGGTAIDYTF. The complete variable domain, with remaining parts taken from reference TRBV15 and TRBJ1-2, reads DAMVIQNPRYQVTQFGKPVTLSCSQTLNHNVMYWYQQKSSQAPKLLFHYYDKDFNNEADTPDNFQSRRPNTSFCFLDIRSPGLGDTAMYLCATSRGGTAIDYTFGSGTRLTVV.

This clonotype was picked up a small number of times. The chain joins TRBV5-1 to TRBJ1-1; the D is unclear. Germline CDR1 and CDR2: SGHRS and YFSETQ. V lost 0 bases and J 1 base, leaving 13 bases between the germline ends. The CDR3 is 16 amino acids. CDR3 nucleotides: TGCGCCAGCAGCTTGGTCGGTCCGCCATGGAACACTGAAGCTTTCTTT. Translating gives CASSLVGPPWNTEAFF.

The genes are TRBV6-2 or TRBV6-3 and TRBJ2-7; D is unresolved. CDR1 is MNHEY, CDR2 SVGEGT, per germline. The CDR3 covers 15 residues. V lost 2 bases and J lost 2, with 13 bases in between. CDR3 in DNA: TGTGCCAGCAGTTACGGGCAGCCCGTAACCTACGAGCAGTACTTC. Translating gives CASSYGQPVTYEQYF.

The table lists this clonotype with many counts. The J gene is TRBJ2-1, the V gene TRBV20-1, with D unresolved. There are 15 residues in the CDR3. Trimming pared 4 bases from V and 2 bases from J, leaving 15 bases between. Germline lookup yields CDR1 DFQATT and CDR2 SNEGSKA (reference sequence). In nucleotides, the CDR3 is TGCAGTGCTAAGGGCTCACTACCCCCCTACAATGAGCAGTTCTTC. Protein sequence: CSAKGSLPPYNEQFF.

In its sample, this clonotype was seen a few times. The rearrangement links TRBV7-8 to TRBJ2-7, with 10 bases fitting TRBD2. The CDR3 has 16 amino acids. Germline assignment: CDR1 SGHVS and CDR2 FQNEAQ. V was clipped by 5 bases and J by 2 bases; unmatched bases: 9. CDR3 protein: CASSQTGLATTYEQYF. The CDR3 DNA reads as TGTGCCAGCAGCCAAACGGGACTAGCGACCACCTACGAGCAGTACTTC.

J is TRBJ2-2 and V is TRBV4-1, with a tentative D call TRBD2 (6 bases). Trimming pared 2 bases from V and 6 bases from J, leaving 7 bases between. The length of the CDR3 is 13 residues. Germline lookup yields CDR1 MGHRA and CDR2 YSYEKL. This chain's CDR3 is CASSQTSPGELFF. Here the CDR3 DNA reads TGCGCCAGCAGCCAAACTAGCCCCGGGGAGCTGTTTTTT.

The rearrangement joins TRBV20-1 to TRBJ2-7, with 8 bases fitting TRBD2. Germline loops: CDR1 DFQATT, CDR2 SNEGSKA (reference sequence). The V segment lost 0 bases and the J segment 5 bases; nucleotides outside the gene matches: 12. The CDR3 covers 16 residues. DNA for the CDR3: TGCAGTGCTAGAGACCAACTGGCGGGAGGTGTTGACGAGCAGTACTTC. Its protein is CSARDQLAGGVDEQYF.

This chain joins TRBV20-1 and TRBJ1-1, with 8 positions matching TRBD1. Germline loops: CDR1 DFQATT, CDR2 SNEGSKA (reference sequence). The CDR3 is made up of 15 amino acids. Unmatched junction bases numbered 6, after V lost 2 bases and J lost 1 base. CDR3 protein: CSARLGQAANTEAFF. As DNA, the CDR3 is TGCAGTGCTAGACTGGGACAGGCGGCGAACACTGAAGCTTTCTTT.

This clonotype was found many times. The J gene is TRBJ2-1, the V gene TRBV7-3; D is ambiguous. The V end lost 2 bases, the J end lost 7 bases, and 12 bases lay between the germline ends. The CDR3 spans 14 residues. CDR1 SGHTA and CDR2 FQGTGA come from the germline V gene. The CDR3 loop reads CASSLGQRVNEQFF. The CDR3 DNA is TGTGCCAGCAGCTTAGGTCAGAGAGTAAATGAGCAGTTCTTC.